These T cell receptor beta chains were read from a single sample in a study of cytomegalovirus exposure and HLA in healthy donors. The repertoire was sequenced with immunoSEQ multiplex PCR; TCRdb's copy has only in-frame clones and lacks some. Altogether 110,000 or so clones are present, around 88% being singletons, with the ten largest covering around 5.1%. Sequenced: PBMCs. Every receptor here comes from a man aged 18-30 years in good health and CMV-seronegative. Each CDR3 is given with its conserved first and last residue.

v_gene	j_gene	CDR3aa
TRBV6-5	TRBJ2-5	CASSYSRTSPQETQYF
TRBV27	TRBJ2-1	CASSLWGGRSNEQFF
TRBV28	TRBJ1-5	CASSGQVNQPQHF
TRBV10-2	TRBJ2-1	CASSEFSAGSYNEQFF
TRBV6-5	TRBJ1-5	CASSPDSRNQPQHF
TRBV29-1	TRBJ2-7	CSVRGGAGYEQYF
TRBV18	TRBJ1-1	CASSDTSNTEAFF
TRBV7-8	TRBJ2-2	CASSSQRWTVLTGELFF
TRBV6-6	TRBJ2-2	CASSYSAWTGELFF
TRBV23-1	TRBJ2-1	CASSQPGGYNEQFF
TRBV7-6	TRBJ2-7	CASSLRRETPYEQYF
TRBV5-1	TRBJ2-7	CASSRGGTTTYEQYF
TRBV30	TRBJ1-6	CAWNPTGNSPLHF
TRBV6-4	TRBJ2-2	CASSDTSTGELFF
TRBV2	TRBJ2-1	CASSEERAAYNEQFF
TRBV6-1	TRBJ1-1	CASSPRDSIGAFF
TRBV10-3	TRBJ2-2	CAIRPGQIDSGELFF
TRBV7-6	TRBJ2-5	CASSLDRGAGETQYF
TRBV12-5	TRBJ2-1	CASGPPAGGVGDEQFF
TRBV5-1	TRBJ2-2	CASRDGLAGANTGELFF
TRBV27	TRBJ2-3	CASSTPGQGSDTQYF
TRBV5-1	TRBJ2-1	CASSSTGTGDRGEQFF
TRBV7-6	TRBJ2-3	CASSLGTSGGPTDTQYF
TRBV7-9	TRBJ1-1	CASSSSEGLGILEAFF
TRBV6-5	TRBJ2-7	CASRDPTPGREQYF
TRBV30	TRBJ1-1	CAWSPRDTEAFF
TRBV5-4	TRBJ2-7	CASSPRGGASYEQYF
TRBV6-1	TRBJ2-1	CASREGALQGNEQFF
TRBV11-2	TRBJ2-7	CASSFPPRTYEQYF
TRBV2	TRBJ2-4	CASSADRIAKNIQYF
TRBV7-2	TRBJ1-1	CASSSSGGTEAFF
TRBV5-6	TRBJ1-2	CASSLAAGGGYTF
TRBV25-1	TRBJ1-2	CASSTTGGLYGYTF
TRBV5-1	TRBJ2-1	CASSLVEQGGEQFF
TRBV19	TRBJ1-1	CASSDRYTEAFF
TRBV5-8	TRBJ1-2	CASSGELRGGYTF